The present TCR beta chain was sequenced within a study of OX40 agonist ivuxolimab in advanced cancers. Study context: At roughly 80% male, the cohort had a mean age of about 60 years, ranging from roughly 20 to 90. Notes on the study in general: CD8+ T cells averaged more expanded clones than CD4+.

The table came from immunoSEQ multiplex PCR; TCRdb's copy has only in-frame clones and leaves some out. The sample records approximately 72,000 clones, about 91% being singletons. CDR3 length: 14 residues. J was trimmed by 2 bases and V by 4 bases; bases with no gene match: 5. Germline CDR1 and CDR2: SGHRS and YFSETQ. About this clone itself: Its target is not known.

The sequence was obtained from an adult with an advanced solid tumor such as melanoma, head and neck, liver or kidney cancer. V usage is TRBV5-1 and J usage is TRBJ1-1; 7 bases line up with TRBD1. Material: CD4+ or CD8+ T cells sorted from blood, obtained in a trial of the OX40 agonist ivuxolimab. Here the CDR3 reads CASSSGTANTEAFF. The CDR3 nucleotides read TGCGCCAGCAGCAGCGGGACAGCAAACACTGAAGCTTTCTTT. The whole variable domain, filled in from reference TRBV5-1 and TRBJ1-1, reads KAGVTQTPRYLIKTRGQQVTLSCSPISGHRSVSWYQQTPGQGLQFLFEYFSETQRNKGNFPGRFSGRQFSNSRSEMNVSTLELGDSALYLCASSSGTANTEAFFGQGTRLTVV.